These 6 T cell receptor beta chains share one sample of origin, sequenced in a study of T cells after posttransplantation cyclophosphamide. Profiled with immunoSEQ multiplex PCR; TCRdb holds only in-frame clones, not every one. The repertoire shows about 24,000 clones, none seen only once; the top ten take roughly 7%. The material sequenced was PBMCs. The receptors were gathered from a woman aged 55-75 years in good health, CMV-negative, and a related stem cell transplant donor.

This clone was observed at least ten times. The chain links TRBV7-9 to TRBJ1-1, with D possibly matching TRBD1 (6 bases). This CDR3 spans 13 amino acids. Germline V gene sequence: CDR1 SEHNR, CDR2 FQNEAQ (reference sequence). V was trimmed by 5 bases and J by 3 bases, leaving 10 bases between them. CDR3 bases: TGTGCCAGCAGCCAGGGGCGGGACACTGAAGCTTTCTTT. Its translation: CASSQGRDTEAFF.

Ten or more counts support this clone. The rearrangement links TRBV6-1 to TRBJ2-6; no reliable D call. V was cut by 8 bases and J by 6 bases, with 8 bases left in between. Germline V CDR1 and CDR2: MNHNS, SASEGT. The CDR3 length is 12 residues. CDR3 sequence (DNA): TGTGCCAGCCGTCGGGTGGCCAACGTCCTGACTTTC. Its translation: CASRRVANVLTF.

This clone was recorded a few times. The V gene is TRBV21-1, the J gene TRBJ2-3; TRBD2 is the table's D call and was not checked against the DNA. TRBV21-1 is tagged as a pseudogene. CDR3 length: 16 residues. The CDR3 bases are TGTGCCAGCATACTTCCCCTAGCGGACGACACAGATACGCAGTATTTT. Translating it yields CASILPLADDTDTQYF.

This clone was counted many times. The rearrangement links TRBV7-8 to TRBJ1-4; no definite D call. The CDR3 covers 15 residues. The germline V gene encodes CDR1 SGHVS and CDR2 FQNEAQ. Trimming pared 3 bases from V and 2 bases from J, leaving 10 bases between. CDR3 sequence (DNA): TGTGCCAGCAGCTTCCTACCCGTTACTAATGAAAAACTGTTTTTT. This translates into CASSFLPVTNEKLFF.

The chain joins TRBV9 to TRBJ2-5; D is undetermined. The DNA end favors TRBJ2-7, so the J call may be wrong. CDR1 is SGDLS, CDR2 YYNGEE, per germline. The length of the CDR3 is 13 residues. The CDR3 protein is CASSVPFYYEQYF. CDR3 nucleotide sequence: TGTGCCAGCAGCGTACCCTTTTACTACGAGCAGTACTTC.

This clone was recorded at least ten times. V gene TRBV10-3 combines with J gene TRBJ1-4; D possibly corresponds to TRBD1 (6 bases). Trimming pared 4 bases from V and 10 bases from J, leaving 16 bases between. The germline CDR1 and CDR2 sequences are ENHRY and SYGVKD. CDR3 length: 14 residues. CDR3 in amino acids: CAISGAGGSGKLFF. In DNA, the CDR3 is TGTGCCATCAGTGGGGCGGGGGGCAGCGGAAAACTGTTTTTT.